A selection of T cell receptor beta chains follows, all from one sample in a study of T-cell reconstitution after alpha-beta-depleted transplantation in children. TCRdb independently ran MiXCR on the PCR reads; one entry per CDR3 protein. The sample holds about 340,000 distinct CDR3 sequences, about a sixth seen once. This material consisted of PBMCs, mostly from graft donor cells, taken 360 days after TCRalphabeta/CD19-depleted stem cell transplant. The origin of the receptors is a male patient between 2 and 15 years old who had a stem cell transplant for acute lymphoblastic leukemia, so the T cells may come from the graft donor. Each CDR3 is given with its conserved first and last residue. The order of the fields is CDR3 protein, CDR3 DNA, clone size, D gene, J gene, V gene. D genes are given only for firm matches. Size is omitted from some rows. Given values are once, few, many or a class for expanded clones.

cdr3_aa: CAISESVTGRETQYF
cdr3_nt: TGTGCCATCAGTGAGTCGGTTACGGGAAGGGAGACCCAGTACTTC
clone_size: .
d_call: .
j_call: TRBJ2-5
v_call: TRBV10-3

cdr3_aa: CASSQEGRGAETQYF
cdr3_nt: TGTGCCAGCAGCCAAGAGGGGAGGGGCGCAGAGACCCAGTACTTC
clone_size: few
d_call: TRBD2
j_call: TRBJ2-5
v_call: TRBV4-2

cdr3_aa: CASSQGGGLAYNEQFF
cdr3_nt: TGTGCCAGCAGCCAAGGGGGCGGACTAGCTTACAATGAGCAGTTCTTC
clone_size: many
d_call: TRBD2
j_call: TRBJ2-1
v_call: TRBV14

cdr3_aa: CASSFFDSEQYF
cdr3_nt: TGTGCCAGCAGCTTTTTTGATAGCGAGCAGTACTTC
clone_size: .
d_call: .
j_call: TRBJ2-7
v_call: TRBV11-2

cdr3_aa: CASSPGGGDEKLFF
cdr3_nt: TGCGCCAGCAGTCCAGGGGGCGGGGATGAAAAACTGTTTTTT
clone_size: few
d_call: TRBD1
j_call: TRBJ1-4
v_call: TRBV5-1

cdr3_aa: CASSQDGGEGRYEQYF
cdr3_nt: TGTGCCAGCAGCCAAGATGGCGGAGAGGGGAGGTACGAGCAGTACTTC
clone_size: few
d_call: .
j_call: TRBJ2-7
v_call: TRBV14

cdr3_aa: CAWSEANTGELFF
cdr3_nt: TGTGCCTGGAGTGAGGCGAACACCGGGGAGCTGTTTTTT
clone_size: few
d_call: .
j_call: TRBJ2-2
v_call: TRBV30

cdr3_aa: CASSFDRATEKLFF
cdr3_nt: TGTGCCAGCAGCTTCGACAGGGCAACCGAAAAACTGTTTTTT
clone_size: few
d_call: TRBD1
j_call: TRBJ1-4
v_call: TRBV7-2

cdr3_aa: CASSQGPSGRNIQYF
cdr3_nt: TGTGCCAGCAGCCAAGGCCCTAGCGGGAGGAACATTCAGTACTTC
clone_size: many
d_call: TRBD2
j_call: TRBJ2-4
v_call: TRBV4-2

cdr3_aa: CATTLDQETQYF
cdr3_nt: TGTGCCACCACTCTAGATCAAGAGACCCAGTACTTC
clone_size: few
d_call: .
j_call: TRBJ2-5
v_call: TRBV10-3

cdr3_aa: CASSVTSGTDTQYF
cdr3_nt: TGCGCCAGCAGCGTGACTAGCGGCACAGATACGCAGTATTTT
clone_size: few
d_call: TRBD2
j_call: TRBJ2-3
v_call: TRBV5-1

cdr3_aa: CASRPTLSYEQYF
cdr3_nt: TGTGCCAGCAGACCGACACTCTCCTACGAGCAGTACTTC
clone_size: .
d_call: .
j_call: TRBJ2-7
v_call: TRBV27

cdr3_aa: CASSFGGGTVSTDTQYF
cdr3_nt: TGTGCCAGCAGTTTTGGGGGGGGGACAGTTAGCACAGATACGCAGTATTTT
clone_size: many
d_call: .
j_call: TRBJ2-3
v_call: TRBV12-3/TRBV12-4

cdr3_aa: CASSYLDRSYEQYF
cdr3_nt: TGTGCCAGCAGTTACCTGGACAGATCCTACGAGCAGTACTTC
clone_size: few
d_call: .
j_call: TRBJ2-7
v_call: TRBV28

cdr3_aa: CASSLLDRVGAFF
cdr3_nt: TGTGCCAGCAGCTTACTGGACAGGGTCGGGGCTTTCTTT
clone_size: .
d_call: TRBD1
j_call: TRBJ1-1
v_call: TRBV7-9

cdr3_aa: CASSVGDSSQETQYF
cdr3_nt: TGTGCCAGCAGCGTAGGGGACAGTAGCCAAGAGACCCAGTACTTC
clone_size: .
d_call: TRBD1
j_call: TRBJ2-5
v_call: TRBV9

cdr3_aa: CASSSTTYGYTF
cdr3_nt: TGTGCCAGCAGCTCGACGACATATGGCTACACCTTC
clone_size: .
d_call: .
j_call: TRBJ1-2
v_call: TRBV28

cdr3_aa: CASSISGWTDYEQYF
cdr3_nt: TGTGCCAGTAGTATATCGGGGTGGACAGACTACGAGCAGTACTTC
clone_size: .
d_call: .
j_call: TRBJ2-7
v_call: TRBV19

cdr3_aa: CASSPRTSGDNYEQYF
cdr3_nt: TGTGCCAGCAGCCCTCGGACTAGCGGGGACAACTACGAGCAGTACTTC
clone_size: few
d_call: TRBD2
j_call: TRBJ2-7
v_call: TRBV9

cdr3_aa: CASSQDVARPSTDTQYF
cdr3_nt: TGCGCCAGCAGCCAAGATGTCGCGAGGCCTAGCACAGATACGCAGTATTTT
clone_size: many
d_call: .
j_call: TRBJ2-3
v_call: TRBV4-3

cdr3_aa: CASSQAAAAGLLKETQYF
cdr3_nt: TGTGCCAGCAGCCAAGCTGCAGCAGCGGGATTATTAAAAGAGACCCAGTACTTC
clone_size: .
d_call: TRBD2
j_call: TRBJ2-5
v_call: TRBV3-1

cdr3_aa: CASSSTQEEFF
cdr3_nt: TGTGCCAGCAGTTCGACACAAGAGGAGTTCTTC
clone_size: many
d_call: .
j_call: TRBJ2-1
v_call: TRBV12-3/TRBV12-4

cdr3_aa: CSVELEGTEAFF
cdr3_nt: TGCAGCGTTGAACTGGAAGGTACTGAAGCTTTCTTT
clone_size: few
d_call: .
j_call: TRBJ1-1
v_call: TRBV29-1

cdr3_aa: CASTTPVAGRDGGGANVLTF
cdr3_nt: TGTGCCAGCACTACCCCCGTTGCCGGGAGGGATGGAGGTGGGGCCAACGTCCTGACTTTC
clone_size: .
d_call: TRBD2
j_call: TRBJ2-6
v_call: TRBV28

cdr3_aa: CASSPPAGGRYF
cdr3_nt: TGTGCCAGCAGTCCCCCAGCGGGAGGTCGGTATTTT
clone_size: many
d_call: TRBD2
j_call: TRBJ2-3
v_call: TRBV27

cdr3_aa: CASSFPLAGAGDTQYF
cdr3_nt: TGTGCCAGCAGCTTCCCACTAGCGGGAGCGGGAGATACGCAGTATTTT
clone_size: few
d_call: TRBD2
j_call: TRBJ2-3
v_call: TRBV7-8

cdr3_aa: CASSPQAISGNTIYF
cdr3_nt: TGTGCCAGCAGTCCGCAGGCTATCTCTGGAAACACCATATATTTT
clone_size: many
d_call: .
j_call: TRBJ1-3
v_call: TRBV27

cdr3_aa: CASSQEGQGAVQYF
cdr3_nt: TGCGCCAGCAGCCAAGAAGGCCAGGGAGCGGTGCAGTACTTC
clone_size: .
d_call: .
j_call: TRBJ2-7
v_call: TRBV4-3

cdr3_aa: CASRTGSNEQFF
cdr3_nt: TGTGCCAGCAGGACAGGGTCCAATGAGCAGTTCTTC
clone_size: many
d_call: TRBD1
j_call: TRBJ2-1
v_call: TRBV27

cdr3_aa: CAISESWTGTSYNEQFF
cdr3_nt: TGTGCCATCAGTGAGTCCTGGACAGGGACGTCCTACAATGAGCAGTTCTTC
clone_size: few
d_call: TRBD1
j_call: TRBJ2-1
v_call: TRBV10-3

cdr3_aa: CASSVALTGELFF
cdr3_nt: TGTGCCAGCAGCGTAGCCCTCACCGGGGAGCTGTTTTTT
clone_size: .
d_call: .
j_call: TRBJ2-2
v_call: TRBV9

cdr3_aa: CASGGTVYEQYF
cdr3_nt: TGTGCCAGCGGAGGGACAGTCTACGAGCAGTACTTC
clone_size: few
d_call: .
j_call: TRBJ2-7
v_call: TRBV3-1

cdr3_aa: CASSFPTTSGYRTYEQYF
cdr3_nt: TGTGCCAGCAGCTTCCCAACGACTAGCGGATATAGGACCTACGAGCAGTACTTC
clone_size: .
d_call: TRBD2
j_call: TRBJ2-7
v_call: TRBV11-1

cdr3_aa: CASTFTSDRGEQYF
cdr3_nt: TGTGCCAGCACCTTCACCTCGGACAGGGGCGAGCAGTACTTC
clone_size: few
d_call: TRBD1
j_call: TRBJ2-7
v_call: TRBV7-2

cdr3_aa: CASSLAEAGQGYEQYF
cdr3_nt: TGTGCCAGCAGTCTAGCAGAAGCGGGTCAGGGATACGAGCAGTACTTC
clone_size: few
d_call: .
j_call: TRBJ2-7
v_call: TRBV7-2

cdr3_aa: CASSFGGRDYEQYF
cdr3_nt: TGCGCCAGCAGCTTCGGCGGGAGGGACTACGAGCAGTACTTC
clone_size: many
d_call: TRBD2
j_call: TRBJ2-7
v_call: TRBV5-1

cdr3_aa: CSAPRTSGSTDTQYF
cdr3_nt: TGCAGTGCCCCCCGGACTAGCGGGAGTACGGATACGCAGTATTTT
clone_size: few
d_call: TRBD2
j_call: TRBJ2-3
v_call: TRBV20-1

cdr3_aa: CSVVHTVYNEQFF
cdr3_nt: TGCAGCGTTGTTCATACCGTTTACAATGAGCAGTTCTTC
clone_size: .
d_call: .
j_call: TRBJ2-1
v_call: TRBV29-1

cdr3_aa: CASSVGPGRGNTEAFF
cdr3_nt: TGTGCCAGCAGCGTAGGTCCGGGGCGCGGGAACACTGAAGCTTTCTTT
clone_size: .
d_call: .
j_call: TRBJ1-1
v_call: TRBV9

cdr3_aa: CASSSHNSYEQYF
cdr3_nt: TGTGCCAGCAGTTCCCACAACTCCTACGAGCAGTACTTC
clone_size: few
d_call: .
j_call: TRBJ2-7
v_call: TRBV28

cdr3_aa: CASSHPPGGGGDTQYF
cdr3_nt: TGCGCCAGCAGCCACCCCCCCGGGGGCGGAGGGGATACGCAGTATTTT
clone_size: few
d_call: .
j_call: TRBJ2-3
v_call: TRBV4-1

cdr3_aa: CASSLGQGHQETQYF
cdr3_nt: TGTGCCAGCAGTTTGGGACAGGGACACCAAGAGACCCAGTACTTC
clone_size: few
d_call: TRBD1
j_call: TRBJ2-5
v_call: TRBV12-3/TRBV12-4

cdr3_aa: CASSPSGHGPRTDTQYF
cdr3_nt: TGTGCCAGCAGCCCTAGTGGACACGGTCCGCGCACAGATACGCAGTATTTT
clone_size: .
d_call: .
j_call: TRBJ2-3
v_call: TRBV5-6

cdr3_aa: CASSYSRPPRDNEQFF
cdr3_nt: TGTGCCAGCAGTTACTCGCGGCCCCCTAGGGATAATGAGCAGTTCTTC
clone_size: few
d_call: .
j_call: TRBJ2-1
v_call: TRBV6-5

cdr3_aa: CASSFSRAHTGELFF
cdr3_nt: TGTGCTAGCAGCTTTAGCAGGGCCCACACCGGGGAGCTGTTTTTT
clone_size: .
d_call: .
j_call: TRBJ2-2
v_call: TRBV7-7

cdr3_aa: CSVRDSSPYEQYF
cdr3_nt: TGCAGCGTGCGGGACAGCTCTCCCTACGAGCAGTACTTC
clone_size: .
d_call: .
j_call: TRBJ2-7
v_call: TRBV29-1

cdr3_aa: CASSLDRDSSSYEQYF
cdr3_nt: TGTGCCAGCAGCTTAGACCGGGACAGCAGCTCCTACGAGCAGTACTTC
clone_size: many
d_call: TRBD1
j_call: TRBJ2-7
v_call: TRBV7-2

cdr3_aa: CASSVDGLDYEQYF
cdr3_nt: TGTGCCAGCAGCGTAGACGGGCTGGACTACGAGCAGTACTTC
clone_size: .
d_call: .
j_call: TRBJ2-7
v_call: TRBV9

cdr3_aa: CASSRVPGFADEQYF
cdr3_nt: TGTGCCAGCAGCCGTGTACCGGGATTCGCGGACGAGCAGTACTTC
clone_size: .
d_call: .
j_call: TRBJ2-7
v_call: TRBV6-2/TRBV6-3

cdr3_aa: CASSIRLDRINGWNTEAFF
cdr3_nt: TGTGCCAGTAGTATACGCCTGGACAGAATTAACGGATGGAACACTGAAGCTTTCTTT
clone_size: few
d_call: .
j_call: TRBJ1-1
v_call: TRBV19

cdr3_aa: CAIISASGALAYNEQFF
cdr3_nt: TGTGCCATCATCTCGGCTAGCGGGGCCCTAGCCTACAATGAGCAGTTCTTC
clone_size: few
d_call: TRBD2
j_call: TRBJ2-1
v_call: TRBV10-3

cdr3_aa: CASSFTSSYEQYF
cdr3_nt: TGTGCCAGCAGTTTTACGAGCTCCTACGAGCAGTACTTC
clone_size: many
d_call: .
j_call: TRBJ2-7
v_call: TRBV12-3/TRBV12-4